A selection of T cell receptor beta chains follows, all from one sample in a study of OX40 agonist ivuxolimab in advanced cancers. Here immunoSEQ multiplex PCR was the method, and the copy in TCRdb shows in-frame clones only, minus some. Among about 160,000 clones, approximately 94% were seen once, and the ten largest hold 0.3% to 0.35%. The sample in question was CD4+ or CD8+ T cells sorted from blood, obtained in a trial of the OX40 agonist ivuxolimab. The receptors come from an adult with an advanced solid tumor such as melanoma, head and neck, liver or kidney cancer. The CDR3 runs from the conserved cysteine through the conserved F or W. The order of the fields is D gene, clone size, J gene, V gene, CDR3 DNA, CDR3 protein. The D gene is left open where the match is weak. For some rows the clone size is stated as once, few or many, or as a class when expanded; others skip it.

NA NA TRBJ1-2 TRBV14 TGTGCCAGCAGCCAAGGGGGGGCCCGGCCCAACTATGGCTACACCTTC CASSQGGARPNYGYTF
NA NA TRBJ1-1 TRBV19 TGTGCCAGTAGTATAGGGAGGCAGGGGATGAACACTGAAGCTTTCTTT CASSIGRQGMNTEAFF
NA NA TRBJ2-7 TRBV19 TGTGCCAGTAGTAACCCCGGGGCAGCATACTACGAGCAGTACTTC CASSNPGAAYYEQYF
TRBD2 NA TRBJ2-1 TRBV7-2 TGTGCCAGCAGCATACTAGCGGGAGCATCCTACAATGAGCAGTTCTTC CASSILAGASYNEQFF
TRBD1 NA TRBJ1-1 TRBV5-1 TGCGCCAGCAGCCCTGGACAGGGGAGAAGAACTGAAGCTTTCTTT CASSPGQGRRTEAFF
NA NA TRBJ2-7 TRBV4-1 TGCGCCAGCAGCCCGGGACAGTGGGGGGCCTACGAGCAGTACTTC CASSPGQWGAYEQYF
TRBD1 NA TRBJ1-2 TRBV6-6 TGTGCCAGCAGGACCTCAGGGGGCGTAGGCTATGGCTACACCTTC CASRTSGGVGYGYTF
TRBD1 NA TRBJ1-2 TRBV11-2 TGTGCCAGCAGCCCCGGACAGGGGGCGTTTTCTGGCTACACCTTC CASSPGQGAFSGYTF
TRBD2 NA TRBJ2-7 TRBV19 TGTGCCAGTAGTCGGAGCGGGGGTACCTCCTACGAGCAGTACTTC CASSRSGGTSYEQYF
NA NA TRBJ2-1 TRBV6-1 TGTGCCAGCAGTGAGGACGGAATGAGCTCCTACAATGAGCAGTTCTTC CASSEDGMSSYNEQFF
NA NA TRBJ2-5 TRBV5-6 TGTGCCAGCAGCCCGGTCGGGCCCTATGAGACCCAGTACTTC CASSPVGPYETQYF
NA once TRBJ1-1 TRBV11-2 TGTGCCAGCAGTCATTTAGCTGGTGAAGCTTTCTTT CASSHLAGEAFF
TRBD2 NA TRBJ2-2 TRBV7-8 TGTGCCAGCAGCTTAGGTGGCGGGAGGCTCCTCCGGGGAACCGGGGAGCTGTTTTTT CASSLGGGRLLRGTGELFF
NA NA TRBJ1-5 TRBV19 TGTGCCAGTAGTATAGGAGTACAGGTGATCAATCAGCCCCAGCATTTT CASSIGVQVINQPQHF
TRBD1 NA TRBJ1-5 TRBV6-1 TGTGCCGGAAAAGAGGGACAGCTTCCTAATCAGCCCCAGCATTTT CAGKEGQLPNQPQHF
NA NA TRBJ2-2 TRBV16 TGTGCCAGCAGCCTTTCACTAGCCGGGACCGGGGAGCTGTTTTTT CASSLSLAGTGELFF
TRBD1 NA TRBJ2-1 TRBV20-1 TGCAGTGCTACAGAGGGGGCGCGACGGTTCTTC CSATEGARRFF
NA NA TRBJ2-2 TRBV7-2 TGTGCCAGCAGCCTAATGGCCCCCGGGGCAGCGAACACCGGGGAGCTGTTTTTT CASSLMAPGAANTGELFF
TRBD2 NA TRBJ2-3 TRBV7-2 TGTGCCAGCAGCCGACACCTTCGGGCGGGGGGGAGCACAGATACGCAGTATTTT CASSRHLRAGGSTDTQYF
NA NA TRBJ2-7 TRBV5-4 TGTGCCAGCAGCGTGGACAGCTACGAGCAGTACTTC CASSVDSYEQYF
NA NA TRBJ1-1 TRBV28 TGTGCCAGCAGTTTAAGCGAAGGACCTTTCTTT CASSLSEGPFF
TRBD1 NA TRBJ1-1 TRBV14 TGTGCCAGCAGCCAAGGCGGCCGGGACAGGGGCACTGAAGCTTTCTTT CASSQGGRDRGTEAFF
NA NA TRBJ1-2 TRBV19 TGTGCCAGTAGTATCGTCCCAGATGCTAACTATGGCTACACCTTC CASSIVPDANYGYTF
NA NA TRBJ1-4 TRBV14 TGTGCCAGCAGATCGAGGACTAATGAAAAACTGTTTTTT CASRSRTNEKLFF
TRBD2 NA TRBJ2-1 TRBV5-1 TGCGCCAGCAGCTCTCCGGATAGCGGGAGCCGAACGTTCTTC CASSSPDSGSRTFF
TRBD1 NA TRBJ1-1 TRBV10-2 TGCGCCAGCAGGGACAGGGGGCTCGGCACTGAAGCTTTCTTT CASRDRGLGTEAFF
NA NA TRBJ2-7 TRBV7-9 TGTGCCAGCAGCTTAGCGGGCAGGGGCTACGAGCAGTACTTC CASSLAGRGYEQYF
TRBD1 NA TRBJ2-1 TRBV4-1 TGCGCCAGCAGCCGAACAAGCCGGGACAGGGAGTTCTTC CASSRTSRDREFF
NA NA TRBJ2-7 TRBV27 TGTGCCAGCAGCCGGGCGGCGGCGGCCGAGCAGTACTTC CASSRAAAAEQYF
NA NA TRBJ1-2 TRBV7-6 TGTGCCAGCAGCCTCGGAGGGCAGGATGGCTACACCTTC CASSLGGQDGYTF
NA NA TRBJ2-3 TRBV7-8 TGTGCCAGCAGCCCCGGGGCACCAGATACGCAGTATTTT CASSPGAPDTQYF
NA NA TRBJ2-7 TRBV7-9 TGTGCCAGCGGCGCATCATATGAGCAGTACTTC CASGASYEQYF
NA NA TRBJ1-6 TRBV2 TGTGCCAGCAGTGTTGACAGGCACCTTAATAATTCACCCCTCCACTTT CASSVDRHLNNSPLHF
NA NA TRBJ2-3 TRBV6-5 TGTGCCAGCAGTTACGCTGCGCTGAGCACAGATACGCAGTATTTT CASSYAALSTDTQYF
NA NA TRBJ2-1 TRBV5-8 TGTGCCAGCAGCTCCCCTGTGGGCCATGAGCAGTTCTTC CASSSPVGHEQFF
NA NA TRBJ1-2 TRBV7-9 TGTGCCAGCAGCTTAATGGACACCTTCTATGGCTACACCTTC CASSLMDTFYGYTF
NA NA TRBJ1-5 TRBV27 TGTGCCAGCCTCCGTGGCAGGATGAGACCCACTAGCAATCAGCCCCAGCATTTT CASLRGRMRPTSNQPQHF
TRBD1 NA TRBJ1-1 TRBV2 TGTGCCAGCAGTGACCAGGGGGCCAGGGGGCACACTGAAGCTTTCTTT CASSDQGARGHTEAFF
NA NA TRBJ2-7 TRBV6-1 TGTGCCAGCACGAGCCTGAGAACCAACTACGAGCAGTACTTC CASTSLRTNYEQYF
NA NA TRBJ2-7 TRBV9 TGTGCCAGCAGCGTAGCGGGCGGACATACCTACGAGCAGTACTTC CASSVAGGHTYEQYF
NA NA TRBJ2-6 TRBV9 TGTGCCAGCAGCGTAGTGGGCTCTGGGGCCAACGTCCTGACTTTC CASSVVGSGANVLTF
NA NA TRBJ2-7 TRBV6-5 TGTGCCAGCAGATTAAGCGATTTCAACTCCTACGAGCAGTACTTC CASRLSDFNSYEQYF
TRBD1 NA TRBJ2-4 TRBV4-1 TGCGCCAGCAGCCAAGATAGCCTCCGACAGGGTATTCTAGCCAAAAACATTCAATACTTC CASSQDSLRQGILAKNIQYF
NA NA TRBJ1-4 TRBV2 TGTGCCAGCAGGATGTATACACTGTTTTTT CASRMYTLFF
NA NA TRBJ1-1 TRBV15 TGTGCCACCAGCTTACGGAACAGGGCCGCTGAAGCTTTCTTT CATSLRNRAAEAFF
NA NA TRBJ1-5 TRBV19 TGTGCCAGTAGTATTCGGGGGGACAATCAGCCCCAGCATTTT CASSIRGDNQPQHF
TRBD1 NA TRBJ2-3 TRBV7-2 TGTGCCAGCAGCTTATTAGGACAGGGGTCAGATACGCAGTATTTT CASSLLGQGSDTQYF
TRBD1 NA TRBJ1-2 TRBV15 TGTGCCACCAGCAGAGATCAGGGGGCTTTTGGCTACACCTTC CATSRDQGAFGYTF
NA NA TRBJ2-7 TRBV27 TGTGCCAGCACCCCAGGGGTCTCTAGCTCCTACGAGCAGTACTTC CASTPGVSSSYEQYF
NA NA TRBJ2-5 TRBV25-1 TGTGCCAGCAGTGACCAAGACCTTATTCGGACCCAGTACTTC CASSDQDLIRTQYF
NA NA TRBJ2-7 TRBV7-8 TGTGCCAGCAGCTTAGAACCTTGGGGCGAGCAGTACTTC CASSLEPWGEQYF
NA NA TRBJ2-3 TRBV18 TGTGCCAGCTCACCACTTGGGGCAAGCACAGATACGCAGTATTTT CASSPLGASTDTQYF